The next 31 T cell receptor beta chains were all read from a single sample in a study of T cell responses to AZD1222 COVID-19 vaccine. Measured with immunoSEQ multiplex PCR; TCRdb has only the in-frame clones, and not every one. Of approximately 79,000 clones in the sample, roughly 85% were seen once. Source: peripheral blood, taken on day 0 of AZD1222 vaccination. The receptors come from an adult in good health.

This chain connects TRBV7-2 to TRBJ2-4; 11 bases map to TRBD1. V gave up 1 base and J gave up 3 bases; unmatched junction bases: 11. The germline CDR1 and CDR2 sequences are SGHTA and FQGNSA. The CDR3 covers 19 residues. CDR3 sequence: CASSLEGTGGFRDKNIQYF. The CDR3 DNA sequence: TGTGCCAGCAGCTTAGAGGGGACAGGGGGGTTTCGGGACAAAAACATTCAGTACTTC.

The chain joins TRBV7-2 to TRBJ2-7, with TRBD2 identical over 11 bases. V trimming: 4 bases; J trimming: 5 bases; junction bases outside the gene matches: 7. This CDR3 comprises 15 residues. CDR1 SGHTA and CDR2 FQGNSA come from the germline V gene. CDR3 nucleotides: TGTGCCAGCAGCTCCTCCCTAGCGGGAGGTAACGAGCAGTACTTC. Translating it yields CASSSSLAGGNEQYF.

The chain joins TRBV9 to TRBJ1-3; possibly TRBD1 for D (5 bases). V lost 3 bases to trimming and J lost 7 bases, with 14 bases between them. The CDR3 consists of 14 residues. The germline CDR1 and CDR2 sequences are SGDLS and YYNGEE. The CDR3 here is CASSGAGVGNTIYF. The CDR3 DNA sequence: TGTGCCAGCAGCGGAGCGGGGGTCGGGAACACCATATATTTT.

CDR3 in amino acids: CASSFNSYQETQYF. The CDR3 region has the DNA TGTGCCAGCAGTTTTAACAGCTACCAAGAGACCCAGTACTTC. This chain links TRBV25-1 with TRBJ2-5; D uncertain. The CDR3 has 14 residues. The V gene's germline CDR1 is MGHDK and CDR2 SYGVNS. Trimming removed 5 bases at V and 0 bases at J, with 10 bases between.

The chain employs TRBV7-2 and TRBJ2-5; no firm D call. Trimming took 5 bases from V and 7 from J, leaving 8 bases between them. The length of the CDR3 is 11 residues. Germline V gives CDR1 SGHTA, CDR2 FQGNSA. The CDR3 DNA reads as TGTGCCAGCAGCACATTGGGGACCCAGTACTTC. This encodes CASSTLGTQYF.

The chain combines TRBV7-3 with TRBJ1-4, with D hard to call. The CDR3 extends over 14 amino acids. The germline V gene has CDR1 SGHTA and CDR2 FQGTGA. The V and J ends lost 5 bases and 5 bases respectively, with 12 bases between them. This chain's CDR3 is CASSASGPNEKLFF. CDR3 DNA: TGTGCCAGCAGCGCTTCTGGACCCAATGAAAAACTGTTTTTT. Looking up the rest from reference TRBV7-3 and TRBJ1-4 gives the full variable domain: GAGVSQTPSNKVTEKGKYVELRCDPISGHTALYWYRQSLGQGPEFLIYFQGTGAADDSGLPNDRFFAVRPEGSVSTLKIQRTERGDSAVYLCASSASGPNEKLFFGSGTQLSVL.

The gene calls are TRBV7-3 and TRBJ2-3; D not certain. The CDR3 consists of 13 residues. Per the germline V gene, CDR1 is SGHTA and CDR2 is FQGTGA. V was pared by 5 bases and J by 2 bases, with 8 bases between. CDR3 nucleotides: TGTGCCAGCAGCCCCGAGGCCACAGATACGCAGTATTTT. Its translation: CASSPEATDTQYF.

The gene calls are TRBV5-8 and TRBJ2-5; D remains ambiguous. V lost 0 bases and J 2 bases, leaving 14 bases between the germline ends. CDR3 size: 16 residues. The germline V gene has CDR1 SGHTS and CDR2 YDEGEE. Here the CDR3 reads CASSLGGIQQQETQYF. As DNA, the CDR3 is TGTGCCAGCAGCTTGGGGGGAATCCAACAACAAGAGACCCAGTACTTC.

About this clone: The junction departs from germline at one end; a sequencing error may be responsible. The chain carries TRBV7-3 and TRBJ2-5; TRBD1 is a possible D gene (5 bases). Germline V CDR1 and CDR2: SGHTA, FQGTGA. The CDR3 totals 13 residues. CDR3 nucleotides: TGTGCCAGCAGCCCTAAGGGGCAAGAGATCCAGTACTTC. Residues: CASSPKGQEIQYF.

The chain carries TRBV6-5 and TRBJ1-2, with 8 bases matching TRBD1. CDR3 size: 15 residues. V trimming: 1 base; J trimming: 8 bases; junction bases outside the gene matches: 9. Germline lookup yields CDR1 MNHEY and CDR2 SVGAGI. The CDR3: CASSYLGQGAGGYTF. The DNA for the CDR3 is TGTGCCAGCAGTTACTTGGGCCAGGGGGCCGGGGGCTACACCTTC.

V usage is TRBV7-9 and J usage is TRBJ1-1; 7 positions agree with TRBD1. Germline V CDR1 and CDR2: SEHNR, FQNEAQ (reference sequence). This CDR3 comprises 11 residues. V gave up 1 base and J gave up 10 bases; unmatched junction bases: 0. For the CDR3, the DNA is TGTGCCAGCAGCTTAGACAGGGGAGCTTTCTTT. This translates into CASSLDRGAFF.

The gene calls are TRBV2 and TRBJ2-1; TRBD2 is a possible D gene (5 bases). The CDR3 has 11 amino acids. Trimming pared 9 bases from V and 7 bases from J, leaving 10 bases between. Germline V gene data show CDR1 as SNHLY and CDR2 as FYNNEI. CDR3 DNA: TGTGCCAGTATAACGGGGAATGAGCAGTTCTTC. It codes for CASITGNEQFF.

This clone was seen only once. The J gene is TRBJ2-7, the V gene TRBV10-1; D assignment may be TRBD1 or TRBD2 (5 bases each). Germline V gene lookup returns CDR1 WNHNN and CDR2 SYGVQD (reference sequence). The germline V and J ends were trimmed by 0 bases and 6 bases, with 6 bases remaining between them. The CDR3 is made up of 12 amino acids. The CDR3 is CASSESGTEQYF. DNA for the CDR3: TGCGCCAGCAGTGAGTCGGGGACCGAGCAGTACTTC.

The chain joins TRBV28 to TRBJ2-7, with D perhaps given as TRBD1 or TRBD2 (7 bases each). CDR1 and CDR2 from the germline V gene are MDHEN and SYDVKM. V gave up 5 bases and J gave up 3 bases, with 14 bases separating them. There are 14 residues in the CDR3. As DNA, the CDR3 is TGTGCCAGCAGTGAGGGAGGGGGCGACTACGAGCAGTACTTC. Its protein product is CASSEGGGDYEQYF. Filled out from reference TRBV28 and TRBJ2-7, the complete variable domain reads DVKVTQSSRYLVKRTGEKVFLECVQDMDHENMFWYRQDPGLGLRLIYFSYDVKMKEKGDIPEGYSVSREKKERFSLILESASTNQTSMYLCASSEGGGDYEQYFGPGTRLTVT.

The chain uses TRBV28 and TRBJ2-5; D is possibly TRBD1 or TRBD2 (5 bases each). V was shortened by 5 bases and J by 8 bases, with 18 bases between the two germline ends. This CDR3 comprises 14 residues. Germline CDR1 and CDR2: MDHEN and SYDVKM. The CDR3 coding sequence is TGTGCCAGCAGTGCCCCCCCGGGGCAAGGTACCCAGTACTTC. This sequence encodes CASSAPPGQGTQYF.

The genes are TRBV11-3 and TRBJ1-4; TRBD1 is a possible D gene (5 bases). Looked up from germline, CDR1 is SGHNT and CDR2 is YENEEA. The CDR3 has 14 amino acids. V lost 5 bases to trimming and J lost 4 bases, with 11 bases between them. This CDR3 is CASSAGTNNEKLFF. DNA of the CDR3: TGTGCCAGCAGCGCGGGGACCAATAATGAAAAACTGTTTTTT.

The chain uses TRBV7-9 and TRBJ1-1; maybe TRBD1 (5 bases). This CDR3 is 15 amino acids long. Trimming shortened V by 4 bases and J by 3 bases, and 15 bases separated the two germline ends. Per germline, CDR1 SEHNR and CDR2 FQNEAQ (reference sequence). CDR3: CASSYGSRVDTEAFF. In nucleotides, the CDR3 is TGTGCCAGCAGCTACGGTTCCAGGGTGGACACTGAAGCTTTCTTT.

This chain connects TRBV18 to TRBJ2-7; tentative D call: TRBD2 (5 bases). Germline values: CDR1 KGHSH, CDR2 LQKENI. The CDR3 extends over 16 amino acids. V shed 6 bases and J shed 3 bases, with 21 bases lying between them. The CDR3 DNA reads TGTGCCAGCTCCCCTCCTACTGGCCCTGGAGGCTACGAGCAGTACTTC. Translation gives CASSPPTGPGGYEQYF.

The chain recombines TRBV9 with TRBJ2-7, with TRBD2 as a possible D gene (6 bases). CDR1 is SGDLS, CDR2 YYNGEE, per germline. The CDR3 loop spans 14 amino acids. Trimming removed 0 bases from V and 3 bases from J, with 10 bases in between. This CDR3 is CASSVGTTSYEQYF. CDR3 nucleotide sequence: TGTGCCAGCAGCGTAGGGACTACCAGCTACGAGCAGTACTTC. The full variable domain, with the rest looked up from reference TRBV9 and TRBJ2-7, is DSGVTQTPKHLITATGQRVTLRCSPRSGDLSVYWYQQSLDQGLQFLIQYYNGEERAKGNILERFSAQQFPDLHSELNLSSLELGDSALYFCASSVGTTSYEQYFGPGTRLTVT.

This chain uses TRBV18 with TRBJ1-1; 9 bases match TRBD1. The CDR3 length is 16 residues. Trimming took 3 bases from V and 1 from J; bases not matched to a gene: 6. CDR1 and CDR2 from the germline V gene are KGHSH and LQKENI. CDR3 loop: CASSPGQGRRNTEAFF. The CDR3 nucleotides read TGTGCCAGCTCACCGGGACAGGGCAGGCGGAACACTGAAGCTTTCTTT.

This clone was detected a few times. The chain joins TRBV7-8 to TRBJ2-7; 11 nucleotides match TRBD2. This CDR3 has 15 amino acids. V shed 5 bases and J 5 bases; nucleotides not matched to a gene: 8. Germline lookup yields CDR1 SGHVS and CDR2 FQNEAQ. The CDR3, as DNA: TGTGCCAGCAGCCCACCGGGACTAGCGGTTAACGAGCAGTACTTC. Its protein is CASSPPGLAVNEQYF.

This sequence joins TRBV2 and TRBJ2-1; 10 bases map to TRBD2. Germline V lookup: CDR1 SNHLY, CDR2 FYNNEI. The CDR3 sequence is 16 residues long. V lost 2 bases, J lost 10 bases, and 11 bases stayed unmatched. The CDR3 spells CASSELRLAGVGEQFF. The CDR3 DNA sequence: TGTGCCAGCAGTGAATTAAGGCTAGCGGGAGTGGGGGAGCAGTTCTTC. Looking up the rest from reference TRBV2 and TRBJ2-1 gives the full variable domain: EPEVTQTPSHQVTQMGQEVILRCVPISNHLYFYWYRQILGQKVEFLVSFYNNEISEKSEIFDDQFSVERPDGSNFTLKIRSTKLEDSAMYFCASSELRLAGVGEQFFGPGTRLTVL.

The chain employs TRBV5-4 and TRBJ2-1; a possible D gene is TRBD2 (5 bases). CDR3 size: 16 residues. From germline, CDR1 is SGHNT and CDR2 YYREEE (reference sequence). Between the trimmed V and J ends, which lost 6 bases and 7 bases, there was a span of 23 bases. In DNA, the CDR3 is TGTGCCAGCAAGCACTGGGAGTGGTACGGTGGGAATGAGCAGTTCTTC. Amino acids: CASKHWEWYGGNEQFF. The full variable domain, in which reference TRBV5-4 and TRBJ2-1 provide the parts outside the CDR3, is ETGVTQSPTHLIKTRGQQVTLRCSSQSGHNTVSWYQQALGQGPQFIFQYYREEENGRGNFPPRFSGLQFPNYSSELNVNALELDDSALYLCASKHWEWYGGNEQFFGPGTRLTVL.

The DNA for the CDR3 is TGTGCCAGCAGCTTAGCTCCAGAAGCTTTCTTT. Translated, it gives CASSLAPEAFF. This rearrangement joins TRBV11-2 to TRBJ1-1; D ambiguous. Germline-derived CDR1 and CDR2 are SGHAT and FQNNGV. CDR3 length: 11 residues. Trimming stripped 1 base from V and 8 bases from J, with 5 bases between.

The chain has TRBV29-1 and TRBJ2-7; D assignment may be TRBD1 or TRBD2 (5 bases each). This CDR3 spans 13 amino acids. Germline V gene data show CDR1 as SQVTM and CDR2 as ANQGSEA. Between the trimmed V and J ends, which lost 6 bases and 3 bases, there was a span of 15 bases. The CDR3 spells CSVRDGGLYEQYF. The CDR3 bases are TGCAGCGTGAGGGACGGTGGGCTCTACGAGCAGTACTTC.

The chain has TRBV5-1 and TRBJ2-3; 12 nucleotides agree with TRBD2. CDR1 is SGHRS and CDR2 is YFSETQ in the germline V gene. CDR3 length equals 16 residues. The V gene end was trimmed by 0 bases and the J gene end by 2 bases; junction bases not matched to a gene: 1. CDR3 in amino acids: CASSLGLAGATDTQYF. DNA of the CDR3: TGCGCCAGCAGCTTGGGACTAGCGGGAGCCACAGATACGCAGTATTTT.

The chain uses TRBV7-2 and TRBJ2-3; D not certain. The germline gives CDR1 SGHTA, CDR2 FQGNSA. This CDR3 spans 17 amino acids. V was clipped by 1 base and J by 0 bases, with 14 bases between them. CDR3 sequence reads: CASSLVFQDPSTDTQYF. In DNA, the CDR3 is TGTGCCAGCAGCTTAGTTTTCCAGGACCCTAGCACAGATACGCAGTATTTT.

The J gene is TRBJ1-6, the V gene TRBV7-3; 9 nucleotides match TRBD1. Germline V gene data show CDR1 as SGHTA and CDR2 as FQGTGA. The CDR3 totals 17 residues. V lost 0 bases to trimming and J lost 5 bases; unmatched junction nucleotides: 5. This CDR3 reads CASSLTSGQGNNSPLHF. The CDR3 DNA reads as TGTGCCAGCAGCTTAACGTCGGGACAGGGAAATAATTCACCCCTCCACTTT.

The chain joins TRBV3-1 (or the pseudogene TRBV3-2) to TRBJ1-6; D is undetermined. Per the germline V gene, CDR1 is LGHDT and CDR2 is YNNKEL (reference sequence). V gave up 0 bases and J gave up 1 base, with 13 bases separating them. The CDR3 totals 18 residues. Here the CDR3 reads CASSQEWAERSYNSPLHF. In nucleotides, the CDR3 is TGTGCCAGCAGCCAAGAGTGGGCAGAAAGGTCCTATAATTCACCCCTCCACTTT.

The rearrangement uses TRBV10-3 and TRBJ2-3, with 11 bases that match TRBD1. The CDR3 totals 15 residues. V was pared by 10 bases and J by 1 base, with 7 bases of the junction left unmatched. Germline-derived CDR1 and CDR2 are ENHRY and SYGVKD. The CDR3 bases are TGTGCCACTGGACGGACAGGGGGCGGCACAGATACGCAGTATTTT. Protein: CATGRTGGGTDTQYF.

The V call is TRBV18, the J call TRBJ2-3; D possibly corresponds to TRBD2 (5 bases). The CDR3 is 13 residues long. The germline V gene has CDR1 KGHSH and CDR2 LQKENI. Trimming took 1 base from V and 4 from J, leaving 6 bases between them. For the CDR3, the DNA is TGTGCCAGCTCACCACAGGGAGCAGATACGCAGTATTTT. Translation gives CASSPQGADTQYF.